Relative to its sample, the clone carrying this TCR beta chain is medium-sized. Its target is unknown. The CDR3 consists of 12 residues. CDR1 and CDR2 (germline): ENHRY, SYGVKD. Trimming cost V 4 bases and J 12 bases, with 12 bases left between them. These data belong to a study of vaccination and CD4 T cells after COVID-19. In the study overall: Overlapping SARS-CoV-2, HCoV-NL63, HCoV-OC43 and HCoV-229E spike peptides were used to stimulate cells. Points from the study as a whole: Among convalescent patients, a median about 86% of reactive clones emerged only after vaccination.

CD4+ T cells that had been cultured provided DNA sequenced with the Oncomine TCR Beta short-read assay. Cultured CD4+ T cells were the source of extracted genomic DNA. Using its own MiXCR run on the PCR reads, TCRdb lists one record per CDR3 protein. The table has fewer than 15,000 distinct CDR3 sequences, 30% seen once; the top ten hold about a sixth. Stated treatment: approximately 10-day PBMC culture with coronavirus spike peptide pools or control peptides (ViraFEST assay). In the ViraFEST assay, peptide-pool expansion preceded TCR sequencing of expanded clonotypes. The rearrangement joins TRBV10-3 to TRBJ1-4, with unresolved D. Specimen: cultured CD4+ T cells from blood. The source of this sequence is a human donor with COVID-19. CDR3 loop: CAISVLGLELFF. The CDR3, as DNA: TGTGCCATCAGTGTTTTAGGGTTAGAACTGTTTTTT.